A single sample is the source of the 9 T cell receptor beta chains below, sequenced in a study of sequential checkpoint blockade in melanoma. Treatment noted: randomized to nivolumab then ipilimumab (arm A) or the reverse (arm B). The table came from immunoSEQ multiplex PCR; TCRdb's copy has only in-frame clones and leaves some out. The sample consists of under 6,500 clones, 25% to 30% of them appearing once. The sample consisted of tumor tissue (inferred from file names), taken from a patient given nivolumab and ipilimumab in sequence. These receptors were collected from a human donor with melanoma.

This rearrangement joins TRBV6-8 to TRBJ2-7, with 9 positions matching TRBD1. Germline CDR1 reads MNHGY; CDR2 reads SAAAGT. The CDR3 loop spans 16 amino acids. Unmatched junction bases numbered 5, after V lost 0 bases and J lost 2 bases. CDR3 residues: CASSYSRTGVTYEQYF. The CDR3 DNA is TGTGCCAGCAGTTACTCGAGGACAGGGGTAACCTACGAGCAGTACTTC.

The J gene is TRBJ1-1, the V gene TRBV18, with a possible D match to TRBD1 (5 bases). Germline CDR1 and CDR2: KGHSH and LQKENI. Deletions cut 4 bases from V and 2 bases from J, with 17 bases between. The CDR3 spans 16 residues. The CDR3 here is CASSLVRGDLNTEAFF. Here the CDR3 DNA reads TGTGCCAGCTCACTCGTAAGAGGGGACCTTAACACTGAAGCTTTCTTT.

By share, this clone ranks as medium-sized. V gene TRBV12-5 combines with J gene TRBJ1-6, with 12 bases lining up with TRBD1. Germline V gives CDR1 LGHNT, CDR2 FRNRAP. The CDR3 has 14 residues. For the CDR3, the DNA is TGTGCCAGCACCCCGGGACAGGGGGCTTCACCCCTCCACTTT. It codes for CASTPGQGASPLHF.

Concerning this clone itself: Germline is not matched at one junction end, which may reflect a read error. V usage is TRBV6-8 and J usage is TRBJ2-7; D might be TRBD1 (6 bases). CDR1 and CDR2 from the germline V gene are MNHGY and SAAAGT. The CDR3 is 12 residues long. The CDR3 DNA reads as TGTGCCATCAGTGTCAGGGGTTACGAGCAGTACTTC. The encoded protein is CAISVRGYEQYF.

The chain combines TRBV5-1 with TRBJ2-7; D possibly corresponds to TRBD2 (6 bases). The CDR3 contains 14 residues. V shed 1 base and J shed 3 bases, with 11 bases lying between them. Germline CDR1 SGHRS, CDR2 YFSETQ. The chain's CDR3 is CASSLTSGGYEQYF. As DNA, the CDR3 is TGCGCCAGCAGCTTGACCTCCGGGGGCTACGAGCAGTACTTC.

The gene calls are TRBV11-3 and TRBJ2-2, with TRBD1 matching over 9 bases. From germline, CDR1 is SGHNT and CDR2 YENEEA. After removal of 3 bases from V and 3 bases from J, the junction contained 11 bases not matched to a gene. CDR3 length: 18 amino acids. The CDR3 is CASSFGLWTGVDTGELFF. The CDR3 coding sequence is TGTGCCAGCAGCTTCGGCCTCTGGACAGGGGTGGACACCGGGGAGCTGTTTTTT. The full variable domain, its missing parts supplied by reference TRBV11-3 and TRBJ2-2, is EAGVVQSPRYKIIEKKQPVAFWCNPISGHNTLYWYLQNLGQGPELLIRYENEEAVDDSQLPKDRFSAERLKGVDSTLKIQPAELGDSAVYLCASSFGLWTGVDTGELFFGEGSRLTVL.

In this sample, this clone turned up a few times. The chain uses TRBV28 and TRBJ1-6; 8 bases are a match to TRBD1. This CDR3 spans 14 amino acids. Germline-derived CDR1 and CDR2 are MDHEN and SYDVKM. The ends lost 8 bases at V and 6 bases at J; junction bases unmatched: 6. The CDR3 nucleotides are TGTGCCAGCGTCCGGACAGGGAGTAATTCACCCCTCCACTTT. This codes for CASVRTGSNSPLHF. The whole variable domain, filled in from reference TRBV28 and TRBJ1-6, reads DVKVTQSSRYLVKRTGEKVFLECVQDMDHENMFWYRQDPGLGLRLIYFSYDVKMKEKGDIPEGYSVSREKKERFSLILESASTNQTSMYLCASVRTGSNSPLHFGNGTRLTVT.

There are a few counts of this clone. The CDR3: CAISESGENQETQYF. CDR3 in DNA: TGTGCCATCAGTGAGTCAGGGGAGAACCAAGAGACCCAGTACTTC. The rearrangement joins TRBV10-3 to TRBJ2-5, with D possibly called TRBD1 or TRBD2 (5 bases each). In germline, CDR1 is ENHRY, CDR2 SYGVKD. The CDR3 is made up of 15 amino acids. With 0 bases removed from V and 0 bases from J, the gap between germline ends came to 8 bases.

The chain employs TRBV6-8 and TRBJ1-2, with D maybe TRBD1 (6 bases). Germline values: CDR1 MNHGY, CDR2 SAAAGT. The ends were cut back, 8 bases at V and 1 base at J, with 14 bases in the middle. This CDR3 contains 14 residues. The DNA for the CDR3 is TGTGCCAGCCGACAGGCGAGCTTTAACTATGGCTACACCTTC. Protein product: CASRQASFNYGYTF.